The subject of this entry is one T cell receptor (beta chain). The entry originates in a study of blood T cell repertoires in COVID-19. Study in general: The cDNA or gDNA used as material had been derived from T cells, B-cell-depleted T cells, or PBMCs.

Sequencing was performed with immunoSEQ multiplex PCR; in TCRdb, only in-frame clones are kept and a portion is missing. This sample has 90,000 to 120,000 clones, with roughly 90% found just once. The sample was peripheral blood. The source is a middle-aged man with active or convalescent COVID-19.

The CDR3 loop is CASSPPTGHRFTDTQYF. As DNA, the CDR3 is TGTGCCAGCTCACCACCGACAGGTCACAGATTTACAGATACGCAGTATTTT. V gene TRBV18 combines with J gene TRBJ2-3; possibly TRBD1 for D (6 bases). Looked up from germline, CDR1 is KGHSH and CDR2 is LQKENI. The CDR3 is 17 residues long. Trimming stripped 0 bases from V and 3 bases from J, with 16 bases between.